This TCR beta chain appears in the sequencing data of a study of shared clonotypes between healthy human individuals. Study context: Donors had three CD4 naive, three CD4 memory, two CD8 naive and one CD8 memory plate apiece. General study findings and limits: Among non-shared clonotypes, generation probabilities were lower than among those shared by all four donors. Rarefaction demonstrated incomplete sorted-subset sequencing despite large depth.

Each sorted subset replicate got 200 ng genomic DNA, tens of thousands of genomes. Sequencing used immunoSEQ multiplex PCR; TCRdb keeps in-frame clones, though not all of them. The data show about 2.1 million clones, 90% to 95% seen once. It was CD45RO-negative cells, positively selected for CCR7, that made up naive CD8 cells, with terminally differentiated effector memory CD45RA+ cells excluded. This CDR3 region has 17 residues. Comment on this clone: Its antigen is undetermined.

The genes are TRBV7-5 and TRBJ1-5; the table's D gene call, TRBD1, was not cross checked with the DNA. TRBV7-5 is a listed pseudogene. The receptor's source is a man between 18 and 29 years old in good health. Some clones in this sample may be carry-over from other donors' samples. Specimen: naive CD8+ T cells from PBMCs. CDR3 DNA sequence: TGTGCCAGAAGCGTGACCCGGGACAGAAAGCGCAATCAGCCCCAGCATTTT. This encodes CARSVTRDRKRNQPQHF.